These 11 T cell receptor beta chains were sequenced from one sample in a study of blood T cell repertoires in COVID-19. Method: immunoSEQ multiplex PCR; TCRdb's copy keeps in-frame clones and lacks some. The sample has 170,000 or so clones, 84% seen once. Material for sequencing was peripheral blood. The origin of the receptors is a man between 18 and 29 years old with active or convalescent COVID-19.

Notes on this clone: This specimen includes other DNA sequences encoding the same CDR3. The CDR3: CASSLEGASNQPQHF. CDR3 sequence (DNA): TGCGCCAGCAGCTTGGAGGGGGCTAGCAATCAGCCCCAGCATTTT. This chain connects TRBV5-1 to TRBJ1-5, with TRBD1 identical over 7 bases. Per germline, CDR1 SGHRS and CDR2 YFSETQ. The V and J ends lost 0 bases and 0 bases, in that order; junction bases with no gene match: 0. The CDR3 consists of 15 residues.

The rearrangement uses TRBV5-8 and TRBJ1-4; D may be TRBD1 (5 bases). The CDR3 contains 13 residues. With 0 bases removed from V and 8 bases from J, the gap between germline ends came to 8 bases. Germline values: CDR1 SGHTS, CDR2 YDEGEE. The chain's CDR3 is CASSLGRGEKLFF. Written as DNA, the CDR3 is TGTGCCAGCAGCTTGGGACGGGGGGAAAAACTGTTTTTT.

Comments on this clone: The sample holds other DNA sequences that translate to the same CDR3. This chain uses TRBV5-1 with TRBJ2-7; D not certain. CDR3 length: 12 residues. Deletions cut 0 bases from V and 4 bases from J, with 5 bases between. Germline V gene lookup returns CDR1 SGHRS and CDR2 YFSETQ. The chain's CDR3 is CASSLDGYEQYF. The CDR3 nucleotides are TGCGCCAGCAGCTTGGACGGGTACGAGCAGTACTTC.

This clone was counted once. The chain couples TRBV9 to TRBJ1-3; possibly TRBD1 for D (6 bases). V was clipped by 0 bases and J by 2 bases, with 9 bases between them. The CDR3 has 15 amino acids. The germline gives CDR1 SGDLS, CDR2 YYNGEE. CDR3 nucleotide sequence: TGTGCCAGCAGCGTAGCTCAGGGGACTGGAAACACCATATATTTT. It is translated as CASSVAQGTGNTIYF.

V usage is TRBV12-3 or TRBV12-4 and J usage is TRBJ2-1; tentative D call: TRBD1 (5 bases). V was clipped by 5 bases and J by 9 bases, with 11 bases between them. This CDR3 contains 12 residues. This chain's CDR3 is CASSNVGPEQFF. The CDR3 nucleotides read TGTGCCAGCAGTAACGTGGGGCCTGAGCAGTTCTTC.

The chain couples TRBV5-6 to TRBJ1-1, with 11 bases lining up with TRBD1. CDR3 length: 14 amino acids. Germline V gives CDR1 SGHDT, CDR2 YYEEEE. The V and J ends lost 4 bases and 3 bases, in that order; junction bases with no gene match: 2. CDR3 DNA: TGTGCCAGCAGCCGGGACAGGGGGTACACTGAAGCTTTCTTT. Residues: CASSRDRGYTEAFF. Together with reference TRBV5-6 and TRBJ1-1, the CDR3 gives the full variable domain: DAGVTQSPTHLIKTRGQQVTLRCSPKSGHDTVSWYQQALGQGPQFIFQYYEEEERQRGNFPDRFSGHQFPNYSSELNVNALLLGDSALYLCASSRDRGYTEAFFGQGTRLTVV.

The gene calls are TRBV6-5 and TRBJ1-2; no clear D. V lost 9 bases and J lost 4, with 18 bases in between. The CDR3 has 14 residues. CDR1 and CDR2 (germline): MNHEY, SVGAGI. The CDR3 DNA follows: TGTGCCAGTATTACTTCCGCAACGTCCTATGGCTACACCTTC. Translating gives CASITSATSYGYTF.

This clone was seen a single time. The rearrangement joins TRBV28 to TRBJ1-2, with unresolved D. The CDR3 runs 13 residues. The germline V and J ends were trimmed by 2 bases and 4 bases, with 8 bases remaining between them. Germline lookup yields CDR1 MDHEN and CDR2 SYDVKM. CDR3 nucleotides: TGTGCCAGCAGTTTAATGGGGAGCTATGGCTACACCTTC. It is translated as CASSLMGSYGYTF.

The rearrangement links TRBV7-8 to TRBJ2-7; 7 nucleotides agree with TRBD2. The trim removed 0 bases at V and 0 bases at J, leaving 8 bases unmatched. Germline V lookup: CDR1 SGHVS, CDR2 FQNEAQ. The CDR3 has 17 amino acids. This CDR3 reads CASSLAWLAETSYEQYF. Written as DNA, the CDR3 is TGTGCCAGCAGCTTAGCTTGGCTAGCGGAGACCTCCTACGAGCAGTACTTC.

The CDR3 here is CASSQEYRLAGGRNTGELFF. CDR3 DNA: TGCGCCAGCAGCCAAGAATACCGGCTAGCGGGAGGGCGGAACACCGGGGAGCTGTTTTTT. The chain links TRBV4-3 to TRBJ2-2; TRBD2 aligns across 12 bases. Germline V lookup: CDR1 LGHNA, CDR2 YSLEER. This CDR3 has 20 residues. The junction had 9 bases not matched to a gene; V was cut back by 0 bases and J by 1 base.

This chain links TRBV18 with TRBJ2-5; TRBD1 is a possible D gene (5 bases). The V and J ends lost 3 bases and 4 bases respectively, with 12 bases between them. Germline V gene sequence: CDR1 KGHSH, CDR2 LQKENI. CDR3 length equals 14 residues. DNA for the CDR3: TGTGCCAGCTCACCTTCTAGGGGTCGAGAGACCCAGTACTTC. Amino acid sequence: CASSPSRGRETQYF.